This TCR beta chain is from a study of T cell changes during pregnancy in multiple sclerosis. Produced via immunoSEQ multiplex PCR; TCRdb's table is partial and in-frame only. The table records 55,000 to 65,000 clones, roughly 92% of them present only once. CDR1 SGHRS and CDR2 YFSETQ come from the germline V gene. The CDR3 runs 15 residues. V gave up 0 bases and J gave up 6 bases, with 13 bases separating them. This clonotype originated in a female donor with multiple sclerosis, enrolled in a pregnancy study. The chain uses TRBV5-1 and TRBJ2-1; weak D call: TRBD2 (5 bases). The input for sequencing was peripheral blood, taken in the second trimester of pregnancy. The CDR3 DNA follows: TGCGCCAGCAGCTTGGTCGGAGACCGGGGCAATGAGCAGTTCTTC. Protein product: CASSLVGDRGNEQFF.